This entry lists 26 T cell receptor beta chains sequenced from one sample in a study of human T cells and chemical hapten exposure. Each CDR3 protein is one row after TCRdb ran MiXCR on the RACE reads. This sample has 43,000 or so distinct CDR3 sequences, with about 4.5% found just once. The time point here: healthy volunteer bleed at 2 weeks. Extraction yielded total RNA from whole blood (unfractionated). Sequencing was carried out using whole blood. The receptors stem from a female donor in good health. Some clones in this sample may be carry-over from other donors' samples.

At least ten counts were recorded for this clonotype. In DNA, the CDR3 is TGTGCCTGGATCCCTCAGATGAACACTGAAGCTTTCTTT. This codes for CAWIPQMNTEAFF. The chain joins TRBV30 to TRBJ1-1; D gene unclear. Germline CDR1 and CDR2: GTSNPN and SVGIG (reference sequence). Trimming took 4 bases from V and 0 from J, leaving 9 bases between them. This CDR3 has 13 residues.

In its sample, this clonotype was seen many times. The rearrangement uses TRBV5-1 and TRBJ2-3; D may correspond to TRBD1 or TRBD2 (5 bases each). The CDR3 totals 16 residues. Trimming pared 2 bases from V and 0 bases from J, leaving 13 bases between. Germline V CDR1 and CDR2: SGHRS, YFSETQ. The CDR3 is CASSLAGTSSTDTQYF. The DNA for the CDR3 is TGCGCCAGCAGCTTAGCCGGGACCTCTAGCACAGATACGCAGTATTTT.

This clonotype has a count of ten or more. The CDR3 bases are TGTGCCAGCAGCCATGAACAGGTCATGAACACTGAAGCTTTCTTT. Protein product: CASSHEQVMNTEAFF. The rearrangement joins TRBV5-4 to TRBJ1-1; D perhaps matches TRBD1 (5 bases). CDR1 SGHNT and CDR2 YYREEE come from the germline V gene (reference sequence). Trimming pared 4 bases from V and 0 bases from J, leaving 13 bases between. The CDR3 sequence is 15 residues long.

This rearrangement joins TRBV27 to TRBJ1-5; D uncertain. This CDR3 has 13 residues. Trimming left V 2 bases short and J 4 bases short, with 6 bases between. Germline V gives CDR1 MNHEY, CDR2 SMNVEV (reference sequence). For the CDR3, the DNA is TGTGCCAGCAGTTTAGTCATGAATCAGCCCCAGCATTTT. Its protein is CASSLVMNQPQHF.

The chain links TRBV4-2 to TRBJ1-1, with TRBD1 matching 10 bases. This CDR3 is 15 amino acids long. Germline values: CDR1 LGHNA, CDR2 YNFKEQ. The V gene end was trimmed by 0 bases and the J gene end by 4 bases; junction bases not matched to a gene: 2. This chain's CDR3 is CASSQDGQGGTEAFF. DNA of the CDR3: TGTGCCAGCAGCCAAGATGGACAGGGGGGCACTGAAGCTTTCTTT.

With regard to this clonotype: A much larger clone differs from this one at a single base, so this may be a read error. V usage is TRBV5-1 and J usage is TRBJ1-1; a weak D match, TRBD1 (6 bases). From germline, CDR1 is SGHRS and CDR2 YFSETQ. The CDR3 is 15 residues long. CDR3 DNA sequence: TGCACCAGCAGCCTAAACGGAGGGGGGAACACTGAAGCTTTCTTT. Protein sequence: CTSSLNGGGNTEAFF. Complete variable domain (other parts from reference TRBV5-1 and TRBJ1-1): KAGVTQTPRYLIKTRGQQVTLSCSPISGHRSVSWYQQTPGQGLQFLFEYFSETQRNKGNFPGRFSGRQFSNSRSEMNVSTLELGDSALYLCTSSLNGGGNTEAFFGQGTRLTVV.

This clonotype has ten or more counts. This chain connects TRBV7-9 to TRBJ1-4; D perhaps matches TRBD1 (6 bases). Germline V gene sequence: CDR1 SEHNR, CDR2 FQNEAQ (reference sequence). This CDR3 has 13 amino acids. Trimming left V 5 bases short and J 7 bases short, with 11 bases between. CDR3 sequence (DNA): TGTGCCAGCAGCCCACTAGGGGGTGAAAAACTGTTTTTT. It is translated as CASSPLGGEKLFF.

This clonotype has ten or more counts. V and J are TRBV6-1 and TRBJ2-2, with a weak D call TRBD1 (5 bases). The CDR3 loop spans 14 amino acids. Germline assignment: CDR1 MNHNS and CDR2 SASEGT. The V end lost 1 base, the J end lost 3 bases, and 6 bases lay between the germline ends. This CDR3 is CASSEGRDTGELFF. The CDR3, as DNA: TGTGCCAGCAGTGAAGGCAGGGACACCGGGGAGCTGTTTTTT.

In this sample, this clonotype turned up many times. The chain carries TRBV7-6 and TRBJ2-5; unclear D gene. V gave up 2 bases and J gave up 4 bases, with 8 bases separating them. Germline assignment: CDR1 SGHVS and CDR2 FNYEAQ. The CDR3 consists of 13 residues. This chain's CDR3 is CASSLFERETQYF. The CDR3 DNA sequence: TGTGCCAGCAGCTTATTTGAACGAGAGACCCAGTACTTC.

This clonotype has ten or more counts. Mismatch with germline at one junction end may stem from a read error. The chain has TRBV7-3 and TRBJ2-3, with TRBD1 matching 8 bases. Germline CDR1 is SGHTA and CDR2 is FQGTGA. This CDR3 has 19 residues. CDR3 residues: CASSLTGGWGGANTDTQYF. The CDR3 DNA sequence: TGTGCCAGCAGCCTAACAGGGGGGTGGGGCGGGGCGAACACAGATACGCAGTATTTT.

This clonotype was recorded at least ten times. This chain joins TRBV6-6 and TRBJ1-1; no reliable D call. Between the trimmed V and J ends, which lost 0 bases and 1 base, there was a span of 6 bases. The CDR3 is 14 amino acids. Germline CDR1 and CDR2: MNHNY and SVGAGI (reference sequence). CDR3 residues: CASSYSNPNTEAFF. For the CDR3, the DNA is TGTGCCAGCAGTTACTCGAACCCGAACACTGAAGCTTTCTTT.

Only a few counts were recorded for this clonotype. V usage is TRBV20-1 and J usage is TRBJ2-7; 8 nucleotides agree with TRBD1. From germline, CDR1 is DFQATT and CDR2 SNEGSKA (reference sequence). V lost 5 bases and J lost 6; bases outside the gene matches: 6. The CDR3 is 12 residues long. CDR3 coding DNA: TGCAGTGCTGGGACAGGCGTCCGCGAGCAGTACTTC. As protein: CSAGTGVREQYF.

In its sample, this clonotype was seen many times. V and J are TRBV28 and TRBJ2-3; D might be TRBD2 (5 bases). The CDR3 is 16 amino acids. Germline V CDR1 and CDR2: MDHEN, SYDVKM. Trimming removed 6 bases from V and 2 bases from J, with 18 bases in between. This CDR3 reads CASSPLGVVDTDTQYF. The CDR3 DNA reads TGTGCCAGCAGCCCTCTCGGGGTAGTCGACACAGATACGCAGTATTTT.

This clonotype was observed many times. The V call is TRBV27, the J call TRBJ1-2; maybe TRBD1 (5 bases). The germline gives CDR1 MNHEY, CDR2 SMNVEV (reference sequence). V was clipped by 0 bases and J by 6 bases, with 14 bases between them. The CDR3 totals 15 residues. The CDR3: CASSLSPPGPDGYTF. The DNA for the CDR3 is TGTGCCAGCAGTTTATCACCCCCGGGGCCCGATGGCTACACCTTC.

This sequence joins TRBV4-2 and TRBJ1-2; a weak D match, TRBD1 (5 bases). Trimming shortened V by 0 bases and J by 1 base, and 15 bases separated the two germline ends. In germline, CDR1 is LGHNA, CDR2 YNFKEQ. The CDR3 spans 17 residues. In DNA form, the CDR3 reads TGTGCCAGCAGCCAAGAAGAAGTGGGACGGAGTAACTATGGCTACACCTTC. Protein product: CASSQEEVGRSNYGYTF.

The genes are TRBV7-2 and TRBJ2-3, with D maybe TRBD2 (7 bases). Germline V gene data show CDR1 as SGHTA and CDR2 as FQGNSA. Trimming pared 2 bases from V and 2 bases from J, leaving 11 bases between. The CDR3 contains 15 residues. This CDR3 is CASSLLAGATDTQYF. CDR3 sequence (DNA): TGTGCCAGCAGCTTACTGGCGGGGGCCACAGATACGCAGTATTTT.

This clonotype was observed at least ten times. The chain links TRBV5-1 to TRBJ2-1, with 8 bases fitting TRBD1. The CDR3 spans 15 residues. Germline loops: CDR1 SGHRS, CDR2 YFSETQ. V lost 0 bases, J lost 6 bases, and 5 bases stayed unmatched. The CDR3 loop reads CASSLVVQGGNEQFF. The CDR3 DNA reads TGCGCCAGCAGCTTGGTCGTACAGGGGGGCAATGAGCAGTTCTTC.

This clonotype came up many times. V and J are TRBV18 and TRBJ1-1; D ambiguous. CDR1 and CDR2 from the germline V gene are KGHSH and LQKENI. The V end was cut by 5 bases, the J end by 10 bases, with 14 bases between. The CDR3 spans 12 residues. This CDR3 is CASSAESGLAFF. The CDR3, as DNA: TGTGCCAGCTCAGCCGAGTCGGGTCTAGCTTTCTTT.

This clonotype was counted ten times or more. This chain's CDR3 is CASSLGGGLQGGTEAFF. In DNA, the CDR3 is TGTGCCAGCAGCTTAGGTGGGGGGTTACAGGGGGGGACTGAAGCTTTCTTT. The chain has TRBV11-2 and TRBJ1-1; 8 bases match TRBD1. V gave up 1 base and J gave up 5 bases; unmatched junction bases: 12. Per germline, CDR1 SGHAT and CDR2 FQNNGV. The CDR3 sequence is 17 residues long.

This clonotype was seen ten or more times. The gene calls are TRBV7-9 and TRBJ1-6; D remains ambiguous. Germline V gene lookup returns CDR1 SEHNR and CDR2 FQNEAQ (reference sequence). Trimming left V 0 bases short and J 8 bases short, with 11 bases between. This CDR3 has 15 residues. CDR3 DNA sequence: TGTGCCAGCAGCTTAGCGGCGGGAACCTATTCACCCCTCCACTTT. Its translation: CASSLAAGTYSPLHF.

This clonotype has at least ten counts. The chain carries TRBV29-1 and TRBJ1-2, with D hard to call. V lost 3 bases and J 8 bases, leaving 10 bases between the germline ends. The CDR3 loop spans 11 amino acids. Germline CDR1 reads SQVTM; CDR2 reads ANQGSEA. Written as DNA, the CDR3 is TGCAGCGTTGATGTCCCGGAGGGCTACACCTTC. Translating it yields CSVDVPEGYTF.

The chain links TRBV10-3 to TRBJ2-1; D may be TRBD2 (6 bases). Germline values: CDR1 ENHRY, CDR2 SYGVKD. V was trimmed by 5 bases and J by 12 bases, leaving 11 bases between them. This CDR3 has 11 amino acids. CDR3 residues: CAISNGTRQFF. CDR3 nucleotides: TGTGCCATCAGTAACGGGACTCGGCAGTTCTTC.

This clonotype occurred a few times. CDR3 in DNA: TGTGCCAGCAGCTCGCTCGTCACCACTAGCGGGGCTTTCACAGATACGCAGTATTTT. Translated, it gives CASSSLVTTSGAFTDTQYF. The chain carries TRBV7-2 and TRBJ2-3; 10 bases fit TRBD2. From germline, CDR1 is SGHTA and CDR2 FQGNSA. The CDR3 is made up of 19 amino acids. J was trimmed by 2 bases and V by 4 bases; bases with no gene match: 15.

This clonotype has ten or more counts. This sequence joins TRBV5-8 and TRBJ2-1; D might be TRBD1 (6 bases). The CDR3 is 15 amino acids. CDR1 and CDR2 (germline): SGHTS, YDEGEE. V lost 0 bases, J lost 1 base, and 8 bases lay in between. CDR3 region: CASSLAQGSYNEQFF. The DNA for the CDR3 is TGTGCCAGCAGCTTGGCTCAGGGGTCCTACAATGAGCAGTTCTTC.

This clonotype was seen a handful of times. This chain uses TRBV2 with TRBJ1-5; no firm D call. The CDR3 contains 15 residues. Germline V gene lookup returns CDR1 SNHLY and CDR2 FYNNEI. The V end lost 6 bases, the J end lost 2 bases, and 14 bases lay between the germline ends. The CDR3 protein is CASRGGSGGNQPQHF. The DNA of the CDR3 is TGTGCCAGCAGGGGAGGGTCTGGCGGCAATCAGCCCCAGCATTTT.

In this sample, this clonotype turned up many times. This rearrangement joins TRBV7-2 to TRBJ2-5; TRBD1 is a possible D gene (5 bases). Trimming removed 5 bases at V and 2 bases at J, with 9 bases between. CDR1 and CDR2 (germline): SGHTA, FQGNSA. The CDR3 has 13 amino acids. Here the CDR3 reads CASSQGAQETQYF. The CDR3, as DNA: TGTGCCAGCAGCCAAGGGGCTCAAGAGACCCAGTACTTC.